This entry lists 8 T cell receptor beta chains sequenced from one sample in a study of T cell responses to AZD1222 COVID-19 vaccine. This table comes from immunoSEQ multiplex PCR, and its TCRdb copy is limited to in-frame clones, with some not included. Altogether 130,000 to 150,000 clones are present, 90% to 95% being singletons, with the ten largest covering 1.5% to 2%. The starting material was peripheral blood, obtained on day 0 of AZD1222 vaccination. These receptors were collected from an adult in good health.

In DNA, the CDR3 is TGTGCCAGCAGCTCATACCGGGACGGTAACTATGGCTACACCTTC. The encoded protein is CASSSYRDGNYGYTF. V is TRBV7-2 and J is TRBJ1-2; D might be TRBD1 (5 bases). The length of the CDR3 is 15 residues. With 4 bases removed from V and 1 base from J, the gap between germline ends came to 13 bases. Germline assignment: CDR1 SGHTA and CDR2 FQGNSA.

The rearrangement uses TRBV14 and TRBJ1-2; TRBD1 is a possible D gene (5 bases). The germline V gene has CDR1 SGHDN and CDR2 FVKESK. The CDR3 has 14 residues. V lost 4 bases and J 6 bases, leaving 15 bases between the germline ends. The CDR3 protein is CASSPLSGPDGYTF. CDR3 bases: TGTGCCAGCAGCCCTCTCTCAGGGCCAGATGGCTACACCTTC.

The V call is TRBV4-3, the J call TRBJ2-7, with D possibly being TRBD2 (6 bases). V was clipped by 0 bases and J by 6 bases, with 9 bases between them. The CDR3 has 13 amino acids. The V gene's germline CDR1 is LGHNA and CDR2 YSLEER. The CDR3 DNA sequence: TGCGCCAGCAGCCAAGATGGGGGGAGCGAGCAGTACTTC. It translates to CASSQDGGSEQYF.

This clone was seen a few times. The J gene is TRBJ2-7, the V gene TRBV18, with a tentative D call TRBD1 (6 bases). This CDR3 is 15 amino acids long. Germline-derived CDR1 and CDR2 are KGHSH and LQKENI. V was cut by 0 bases and J by 4 bases, with 13 bases left in between. The CDR3 nucleotides read TGTGCCAGCTCACCACCATCAGGGGCCCAATACGAGCAGTACTTC. As protein: CASSPPSGAQYEQYF.

The chain has TRBV6-5 and TRBJ1-5; a possible D gene is TRBD1 (6 bases). Germline-derived CDR1 and CDR2 are MNHEY and SVGAGI. Trimming removed 6 bases at V and 6 bases at J, with 9 bases between. This CDR3 contains 12 residues. DNA for the CDR3: TGTGCCAGCAGACAGGGCGGTCAGCCCCAGCATTTT. This gives the protein CASRQGGQPQHF.

The rearrangement joins TRBV19 to TRBJ2-7, with TRBD1 identical over 12 bases. CDR3 length: 14 residues. The trim removed 5 bases at V and 2 bases at J, leaving 1 base unmatched. The germline V gene has CDR1 LNHDA and CDR2 SQIVND (reference sequence). The chain's CDR3 is CASSGTGGPYEQYF. The CDR3 nucleotides read TGTGCCAGTAGTGGGACAGGGGGCCCCTACGAGCAGTACTTC.

This sequence joins TRBV2 and TRBJ1-6, with D maybe TRBD1 (6 bases). The V and J ends lost 6 bases and 2 bases respectively, with 8 bases between them. This CDR3 contains 14 residues. CDR1 is SNHLY, CDR2 FYNNEI, per germline. CDR3: CASSRDTYNSPLHF. For the CDR3, the DNA is TGTGCCAGCAGCCGGGACACCTATAATTCACCCCTCCACTTT.

The chain couples TRBV3-1 (or the pseudogene TRBV3-2) to TRBJ2-2; D is possibly TRBD1 (6 bases). The CDR3 covers 20 residues. Germline CDR1 reads LGHDT; CDR2 reads YNNKEL (reference sequence). V was cut by 0 bases and J by 0 bases, with 20 bases left in between. CDR3 sequence: CASSQEVISQGKTNTGELFF. The CDR3 nucleotides read TGTGCCAGCAGCCAAGAGGTAATATCACAGGGAAAGACGAACACCGGGGAGCTGTTTTTT.